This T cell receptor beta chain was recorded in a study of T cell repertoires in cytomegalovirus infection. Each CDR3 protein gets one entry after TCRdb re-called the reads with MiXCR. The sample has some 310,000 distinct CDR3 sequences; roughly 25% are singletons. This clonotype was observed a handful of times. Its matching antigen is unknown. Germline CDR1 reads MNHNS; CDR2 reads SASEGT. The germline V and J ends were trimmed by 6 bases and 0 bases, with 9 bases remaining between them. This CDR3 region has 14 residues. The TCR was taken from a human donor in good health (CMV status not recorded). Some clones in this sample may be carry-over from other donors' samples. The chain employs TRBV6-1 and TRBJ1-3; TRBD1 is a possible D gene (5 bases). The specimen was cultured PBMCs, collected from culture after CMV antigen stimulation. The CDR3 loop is CASRPGHSGNTIYF. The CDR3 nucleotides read TGTGCCAGCAGACCAGGGCACTCTGGAAACACCATATATTTT.